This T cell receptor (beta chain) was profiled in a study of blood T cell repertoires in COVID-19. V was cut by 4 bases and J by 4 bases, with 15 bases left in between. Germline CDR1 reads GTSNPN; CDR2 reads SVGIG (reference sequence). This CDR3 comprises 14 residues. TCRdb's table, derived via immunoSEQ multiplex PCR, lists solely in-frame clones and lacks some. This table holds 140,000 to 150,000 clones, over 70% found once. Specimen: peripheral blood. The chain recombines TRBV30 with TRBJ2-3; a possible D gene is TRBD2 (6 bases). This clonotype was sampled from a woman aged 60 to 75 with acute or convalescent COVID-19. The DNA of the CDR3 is TGTGCCTGGAACCCGGGAGTGGGCGCAGATACGCAGTATTTT. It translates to CAWNPGVGADTQYF.